This TCR beta chain was profiled in a study of OX40 agonist ivuxolimab in advanced cancers. CDR3 length: 13 amino acids. Looked up from germline, CDR1 is SGHTA and CDR2 is FQGNSA. Trimming stripped 3 bases from V and 4 bases from J, with 7 bases between. Measured with immunoSEQ multiplex PCR; TCRdb has only the in-frame clones, and not every one. The sample has approximately 77,000 clones, about 80% seen once. Study observations and caveats: CD8+ T cells (on average) carried more expanded clones than CD4+ T cells. Clonal expansion was seen in CD4+ and CD8+ blood T cells by week 6 at 0.1 to 3.0 mg/kg.

As concerns this clone: No antigen is known for it.

The sequences come from CD4+ or CD8+ T cells sorted from blood, collected in a trial of the OX40 agonist ivuxolimab. The chain couples TRBV7-2 to TRBJ1-5; D gene unclear. The origin of this receptor is an adult with an advanced solid tumor such as melanoma, head and neck, liver or kidney cancer. CDR3 loop: CASSLSWNQPQHF. The DNA of the CDR3 is TGTGCCAGCAGCTTGTCGTGGAATCAGCCCCAGCATTTT.